This TCR beta chain was profiled in a study of T cell clusters in autoimmune cytopenias. On the study more broadly: A median of about 52,000 TRB reads per sample yielded a median around 2,500 distinct clonotypes. Whole-study results and caveats: TRB repertoire shifts in secondary cytopenia and chronic lymphocytic leukemia mostly reflected lymphoma, not autoimmunity.

Approximately 40,000 genome equivalents of blood DNA were amplified for TRB. The CDR3 contains 13 residues. Germline CDR1 is MNHEY and CDR2 is SVGAGI. TRB was amplified by touch-down multiplex PCR, primer pools A and B combined. TCRdb reprocessed the multiplex PCR reads, with one entry per CDR3 protein and no DNA. The sample shows about 15,000 distinct CDR3 sequences, and less than 2.5% sits with its ten largest clones. About this clonotype: The antigen is undetermined.

Sequencing used peripheral blood. The chain couples TRBV6-5 to TRBJ1-1. The clonotype comes from a human donor with an autoimmune cytopenia or autoimmune hepatitis (not recorded which). The CDR3 sequence: CAPGEGVGTEAFF.